The T cell receptor (beta chain) under discussion was sequenced for a study of shared clonotypes between healthy human individuals. In the study overall: The study enrolled two women and a few men aged 18 to 49. CD4 naive and CD4 memory each took three plates per donor, while CD8 naive took two and CD8 memory one.

Comment on this clone: Antigen: not known.

Germline-derived CDR1 and CDR2 are MDHEN and SYDVKM. This CDR3 contains 14 residues. Trimming shortened V by 3 bases and J by 7 bases, and 12 bases separated the two germline ends. The method was immunoSEQ multiplex PCR; TCRdb's version includes in-frame clones alone and lacks a portion of them. The data hold some 200,000 clones, with approximately 92% observed a single time. Broader study findings: Generation probabilities of non-shared clonotypes were lower (relative to those shared by all four donors).

The chain combines TRBV28 with TRBJ1-4, with D unresolved. The sequence was collected from a woman in her twenties or thirties in good health. Sequencing used naive CD4+ T cells sorted from blood. Subset described: CD45RA+ positively selected. The CDR3 region has the DNA TGTGCCAGCAGTTTGCCGCCAAGGGCTGAAAAACTGTTTTTT. This codes for CASSLPPRAEKLFF.